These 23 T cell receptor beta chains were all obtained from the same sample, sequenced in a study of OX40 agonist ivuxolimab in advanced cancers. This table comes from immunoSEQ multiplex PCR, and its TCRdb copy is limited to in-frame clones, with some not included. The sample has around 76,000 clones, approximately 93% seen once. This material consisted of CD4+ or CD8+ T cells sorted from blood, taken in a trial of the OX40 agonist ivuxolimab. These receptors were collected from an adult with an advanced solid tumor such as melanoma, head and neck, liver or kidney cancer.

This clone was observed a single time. CDR3 in amino acids: CASSLEGHNSGNTIYF. The CDR3 region has the DNA TGTGCCAGCAGCTTAGAAGGGCACAACTCTGGAAACACCATATATTTT. The chain employs TRBV7-9 and TRBJ1-3, with D uncertain. The germline gives CDR1 SEHNR, CDR2 FQNEAQ (reference sequence). The CDR3 consists of 16 residues. With 1 base removed from V and 0 bases from J, the gap between germline ends came to 10 bases.

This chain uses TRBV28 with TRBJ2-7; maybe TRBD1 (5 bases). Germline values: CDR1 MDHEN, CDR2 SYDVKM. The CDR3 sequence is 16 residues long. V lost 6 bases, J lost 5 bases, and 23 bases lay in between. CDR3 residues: CASRNTDSTSKNEQYF. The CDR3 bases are TGTGCCAGCAGAAATACCGACAGTACCTCAAAAAACGAGCAGTACTTC.

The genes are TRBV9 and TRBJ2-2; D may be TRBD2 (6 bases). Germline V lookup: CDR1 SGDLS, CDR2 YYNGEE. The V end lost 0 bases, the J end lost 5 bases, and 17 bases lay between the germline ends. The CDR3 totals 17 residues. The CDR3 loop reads CASSVARAGGHTGELFF. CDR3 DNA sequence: TGTGCCAGCAGCGTAGCTCGGGCAGGAGGGCATACCGGGGAGCTGTTTTTT.

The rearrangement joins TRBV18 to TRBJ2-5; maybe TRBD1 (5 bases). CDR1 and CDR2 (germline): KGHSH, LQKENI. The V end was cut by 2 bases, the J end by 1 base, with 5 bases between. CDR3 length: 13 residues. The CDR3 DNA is TGTGCCAGCTCACCAGGGGCCCAAGAGACCCAGTACTTC. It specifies CASSPGAQETQYF.

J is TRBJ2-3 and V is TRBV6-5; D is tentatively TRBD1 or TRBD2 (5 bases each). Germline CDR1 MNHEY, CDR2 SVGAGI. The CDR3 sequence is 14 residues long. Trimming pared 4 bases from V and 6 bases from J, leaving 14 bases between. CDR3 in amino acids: CASSWGSKGDTQYF. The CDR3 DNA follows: TGTGCCAGCAGTTGGGGGAGTAAGGGGGATACGCAGTATTTT.

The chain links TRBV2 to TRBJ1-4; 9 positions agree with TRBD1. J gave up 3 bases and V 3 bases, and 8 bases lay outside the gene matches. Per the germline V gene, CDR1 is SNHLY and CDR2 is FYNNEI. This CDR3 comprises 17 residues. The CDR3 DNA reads TGTGCCAGCAGTGAGTTGGGACAGGGTGGACCTAATGAAAAACTGTTTTTT. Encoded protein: CASSELGQGGPNEKLFF.

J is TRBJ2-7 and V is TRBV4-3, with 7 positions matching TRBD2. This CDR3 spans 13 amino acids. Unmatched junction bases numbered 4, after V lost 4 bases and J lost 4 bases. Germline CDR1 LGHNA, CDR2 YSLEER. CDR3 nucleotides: TGCGCCAGCAGCCCCTCGGGAGGTTACGAGCAGTACTTC. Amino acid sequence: CASSPSGGYEQYF.

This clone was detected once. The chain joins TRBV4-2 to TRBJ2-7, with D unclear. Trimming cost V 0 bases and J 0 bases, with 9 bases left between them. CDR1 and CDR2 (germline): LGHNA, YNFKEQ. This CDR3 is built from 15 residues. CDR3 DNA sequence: TGTGCCAGCAGCCAAGAGGCGGTTCTCTCCTACGAGCAGTACTTC. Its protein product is CASSQEAVLSYEQYF.

The CDR3 reads CASSFNPGGGYTF. Written as DNA, the CDR3 is TGTGCCAGCAGCTTTAACCCAGGGGGCGGCTACACCTTC. The rearrangement uses TRBV7-9 and TRBJ1-2; 8 nucleotides align to TRBD1. This CDR3 is 13 amino acids long. V lost 3 bases to trimming and J lost 8 bases; unmatched junction nucleotides: 5. Germline V gene data show CDR1 as SEHNR and CDR2 as FQNEAQ (reference sequence).

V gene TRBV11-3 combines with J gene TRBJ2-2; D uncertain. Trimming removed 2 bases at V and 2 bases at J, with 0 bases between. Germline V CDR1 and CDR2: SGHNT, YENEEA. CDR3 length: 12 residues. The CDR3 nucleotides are TGTGCCAGCAGCTTAAACACCGGGGAGCTGTTTTTT. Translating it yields CASSLNTGELFF. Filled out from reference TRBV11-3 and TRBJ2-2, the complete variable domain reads EAGVVQSPRYKIIEKKQPVAFWCNPISGHNTLYWYLQNLGQGPELLIRYENEEAVDDSQLPKDRFSAERLKGVDSTLKIQPAELGDSAVYLCASSLNTGELFFGEGSRLTVL.

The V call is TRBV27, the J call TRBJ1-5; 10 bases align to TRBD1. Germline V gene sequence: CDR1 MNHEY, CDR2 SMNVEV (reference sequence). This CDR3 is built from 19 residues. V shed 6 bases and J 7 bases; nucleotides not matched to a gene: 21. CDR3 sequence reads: CASSPRGRMTGGNRQPQHF. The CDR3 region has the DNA TGTGCCAGCAGCCCCAGGGGTAGAATGACAGGGGGCAACAGGCAGCCCCAGCATTTT.

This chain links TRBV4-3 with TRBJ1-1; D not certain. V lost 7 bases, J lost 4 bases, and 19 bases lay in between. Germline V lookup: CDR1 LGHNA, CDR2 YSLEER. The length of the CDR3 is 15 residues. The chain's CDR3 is CASTPSRALGTEAFF. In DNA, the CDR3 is TGCGCCAGCACCCCTTCCCGGGCGTTGGGCACTGAAGCTTTCTTT.

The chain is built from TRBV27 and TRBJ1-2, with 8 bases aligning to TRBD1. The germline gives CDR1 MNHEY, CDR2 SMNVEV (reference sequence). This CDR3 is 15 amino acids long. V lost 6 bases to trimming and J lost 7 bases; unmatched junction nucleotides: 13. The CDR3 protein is CASRQPMTGDAGYTF. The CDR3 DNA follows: TGTGCCAGCAGACAACCGATGACAGGGGATGCTGGCTACACCTTC.

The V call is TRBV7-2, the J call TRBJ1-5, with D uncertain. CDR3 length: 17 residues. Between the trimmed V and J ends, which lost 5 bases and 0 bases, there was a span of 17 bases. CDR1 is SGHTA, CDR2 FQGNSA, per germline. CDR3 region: CASSNSGGIYSNQPQHF. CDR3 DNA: TGTGCCAGCAGCAATAGTGGAGGGATTTATAGCAATCAGCCCCAGCATTTT. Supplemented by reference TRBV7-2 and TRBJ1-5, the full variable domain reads GAGVSQSPSNKVTEKGKDVELRCDPISGHTALYWYRQSLGQGLEFLIYFQGNSAPDKSGLPSDRFSAERTGGSVSTLTIQRTQQEDSAVYLCASSNSGGIYSNQPQHFGDGTRLSIL.

For the CDR3, the DNA is TGTGCCATCATTGGGCTAGCGGGAATTTGGCTGGGTGCGAATCCCGACACCGGGGAGCTGTTTTTT. Translation gives CAIIGLAGIWLGANPDTGELFF. The chain uses TRBV10-3 and TRBJ2-2; 9 bases map to TRBD2. The germline V gene encodes CDR1 ENHRY and CDR2 SYGVKD. The J segment lost 3 bases and the V segment lost 7 bases, leaving 27 bases of the junction unmatched. The CDR3 has 22 amino acids.

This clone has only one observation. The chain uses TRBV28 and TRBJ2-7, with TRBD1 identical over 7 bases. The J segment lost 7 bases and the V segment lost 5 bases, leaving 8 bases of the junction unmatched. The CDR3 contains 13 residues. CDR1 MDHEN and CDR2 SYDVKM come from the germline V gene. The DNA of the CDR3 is TGTGCCAGCAGTCTAGGACAGGCAACGGAGCAGTACTTC. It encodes CASSLGQATEQYF.

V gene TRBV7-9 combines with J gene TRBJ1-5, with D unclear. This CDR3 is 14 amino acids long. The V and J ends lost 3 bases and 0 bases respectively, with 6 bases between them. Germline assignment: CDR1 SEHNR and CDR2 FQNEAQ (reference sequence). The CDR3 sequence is CASSFSGSNQPQHF. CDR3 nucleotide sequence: TGTGCCAGCAGCTTTAGTGGTAGCAATCAGCCCCAGCATTTT.

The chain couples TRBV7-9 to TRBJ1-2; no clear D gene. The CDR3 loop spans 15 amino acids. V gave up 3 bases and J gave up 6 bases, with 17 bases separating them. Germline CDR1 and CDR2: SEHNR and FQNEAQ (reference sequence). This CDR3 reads CASSFNRASKDGYTF. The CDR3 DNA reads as TGTGCCAGCAGCTTCAACCGGGCGTCGAAGGATGGCTACACCTTC.

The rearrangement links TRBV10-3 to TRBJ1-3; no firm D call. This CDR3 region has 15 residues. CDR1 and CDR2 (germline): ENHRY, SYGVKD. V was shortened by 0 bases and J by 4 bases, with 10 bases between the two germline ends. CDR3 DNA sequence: TGTGCCATCAGTGAGTCGGGCAGGCCAGGAAACACCATATATTTT. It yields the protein CAISESGRPGNTIYF.

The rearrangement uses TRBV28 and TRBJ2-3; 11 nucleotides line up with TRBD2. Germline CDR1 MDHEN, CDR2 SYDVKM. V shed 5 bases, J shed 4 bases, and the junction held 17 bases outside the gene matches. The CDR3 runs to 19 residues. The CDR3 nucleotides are TGTGCCAGCAGTCCCCATTCTTATCTGACTAGCGGGATCGCAGATACGCAGTATTTT. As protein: CASSPHSYLTSGIADTQYF. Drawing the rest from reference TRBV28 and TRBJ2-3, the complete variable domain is DVKVTQSSRYLVKRTGEKVFLECVQDMDHENMFWYRQDPGLGLRLIYFSYDVKMKEKGDIPEGYSVSREKKERFSLILESASTNQTSMYLCASSPHSYLTSGIADTQYFGPGTRLTVL.

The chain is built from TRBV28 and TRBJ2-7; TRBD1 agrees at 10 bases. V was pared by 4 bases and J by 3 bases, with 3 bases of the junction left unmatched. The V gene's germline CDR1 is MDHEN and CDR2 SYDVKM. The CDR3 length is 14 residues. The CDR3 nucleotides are TGTGCCAGCAGTTGGGACAGGGGTTACTACGAGCAGTACTTC. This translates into CASSWDRGYYEQYF.

In DNA, the CDR3 is TGTGCCAGCAGTTACGCGCGGCAGAACTATGGCTACACCTTC. Amino acid sequence: CASSYARQNYGYTF. V is TRBV6-5 and J is TRBJ1-2, with D unclear. The CDR3 contains 14 residues. Trimming cost V 2 bases and J 2 bases, with 9 bases left between them. Germline CDR1 reads MNHEY; CDR2 reads SVGAGI.

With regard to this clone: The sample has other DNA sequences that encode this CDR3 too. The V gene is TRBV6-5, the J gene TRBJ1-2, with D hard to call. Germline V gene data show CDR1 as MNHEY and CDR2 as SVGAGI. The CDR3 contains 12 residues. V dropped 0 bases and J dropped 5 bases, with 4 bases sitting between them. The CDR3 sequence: CASSYSGYGYTF. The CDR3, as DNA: TGTGCCAGCAGTTACTCCGGGTATGGCTACACCTTC.